The 23 T cell receptor beta chains presented below share a single source sample, sequenced in a study of sequential checkpoint blockade in melanoma. Treatment meaning: randomized to nivolumab then ipilimumab (arm A) or the reverse (arm B). Sequencing was performed with immunoSEQ multiplex PCR; in TCRdb, only in-frame clones are kept and a portion is missing. Of fewer than 25,000 clones in the sample, approximately 81% are singletons; the top ten hold 10%. The sequencing used CD8+ T cells sorted from blood (inferred from file names), collected from a patient given nivolumab and ipilimumab in sequence. These receptors all stem from a human donor with melanoma.

In regard to this clone: An end of the junction differs from the germline gene, which may be a read error. The CDR3: CASSLGWEAYEQYF. The CDR3 bases are TGTGCCAGCAGCCTAGGATGGGAGGCCTACGAGCAGTACTTC. This chain uses TRBV13 with TRBJ2-7; the D gene is possibly TRBD2 (6 bases). The CDR3 runs 14 residues. Germline V gives CDR1 PRHDT, CDR2 FYEKMQ (reference sequence).

The gene calls are TRBV6-1 and TRBJ2-2; D is unclear. Trimming took 3 bases from V and 6 from J, leaving 8 bases between them. Germline assignment: CDR1 MNHNS and CDR2 SASEGT. The CDR3 length is 13 residues. As DNA, the CDR3 is TGTGCCAGCAGTGATCCTCCTTCCGGGGAGCTGTTTTTT. It codes for CASSDPPSGELFF.

This chain joins TRBV19 and TRBJ1-2; 12 bases map to TRBD1. After removal of 1 base from V and 6 bases from J, the junction contained 3 bases not matched to a gene. Germline CDR1 is LNHDA and CDR2 is SQIVND (reference sequence). The CDR3 totals 15 residues. CDR3 nucleotides: TGTGCCAGTAGTATAGGGGGGACAGGGGGCGATGGCTACACCTTC. Translated: CASSIGGTGGDGYTF. Complete variable domain (other parts from reference TRBV19 and TRBJ1-2): DGGITQSPKYLFRKEGQNVTLSCEQNLNHDAMYWYRQDPGQGLRLIYYSQIVNDFQKGDIAEGYSVSREKKESFPLTVTSAQKNPTAFYLCASSIGGTGGDGYTFGSGTRLTVV.

The gene calls are TRBV7-9 and TRBJ2-7; 7 bases agree with TRBD1. CDR1 is SEHNR, CDR2 FQNEAQ, per germline (reference sequence). The J segment lost 0 bases and the V segment lost 3 bases, leaving 5 bases of the junction unmatched. This CDR3 contains 15 residues. Written as DNA, the CDR3 is TGTGCCAGCAGCTTCCCGACAGGGAACTCCTACGAGCAGTACTTC. As protein: CASSFPTGNSYEQYF.

The chain links TRBV5-5 to TRBJ1-4; D is undetermined. The CDR3 length is 16 residues. V was shortened by 2 bases and J by 0 bases, with 11 bases between the two germline ends. The germline CDR1 and CDR2 sequences are SGHKS and YYEKEE (reference sequence). The CDR3 loop is CASSFGFFATNEKLFF. CDR3 in DNA: TGTGCCAGCAGCTTTGGCTTCTTTGCAACTAATGAAAAACTGTTTTTT. The entire variable domain, with the rest obtained from reference TRBV5-5 and TRBJ1-4, is as follows: DAGVTQSPTHLIKTRGQQVTLRCSPISGHKSVSWYQQVLGQGPQFIFQYYEKEERGRGNFPDRFSARQFPNYSSELNVNALLLGDSALYLCASSFGFFATNEKLFFGSGTQLSVL.

A few counts support this clone. The chain carries TRBV5-5 and TRBJ2-7; unclear D gene. The germline V and J ends were trimmed by 0 bases and 3 bases, with 10 bases remaining between them. CDR3 size: 14 residues. In germline, CDR1 is SGHKS, CDR2 YYEKEE (reference sequence). This CDR3 reads CASSLGSAFYEQYF. In nucleotides, the CDR3 is TGTGCCAGCAGCTTGGGTTCAGCGTTCTACGAGCAGTACTTC.

The chain combines TRBV28 with TRBJ2-5; 7 nucleotides align to TRBD1. CDR1 and CDR2 from the germline V gene are MDHEN and SYDVKM. J was trimmed by 5 bases and V by 6 bases; bases with no gene match: 9. CDR3 length: 14 residues. The CDR3 bases are TGTGCCAGCAGGGAGACAGGGAGTACGGAGACCCAGTACTTC. Residues: CASRETGSTETQYF.

The chain joins TRBV27 to TRBJ1-1, with TRBD1 as a possible D gene (5 bases). V shed 3 bases and J shed 3 bases, with 17 bases lying between them. This CDR3 is 16 amino acids long. Germline assignment: CDR1 MNHEY and CDR2 SMNVEV (reference sequence). The CDR3 DNA follows: TGTGCCAGCAGTTTCTCGGTAGGAGGGGCTTACACTGAAGCTTTCTTT. As protein: CASSFSVGGAYTEAFF.

This clone was counted once. The chain uses TRBV13 and TRBJ1-1; D call uncertain. The CDR3 contains 13 residues. Trimming cost V 2 bases and J 4 bases, with 8 bases left between them. CDR1 and CDR2 from the germline V gene are PRHDT and FYEKMQ (reference sequence). The CDR3: CASSLRGVTEAFF. CDR3 sequence (DNA): TGTGCCAGCAGCTTACGAGGTGTCACTGAAGCTTTCTTT.

This clone was recorded a few times. The chain uses TRBV18 and TRBJ1-4, with no clear D. The V and J ends lost 2 bases and 10 bases respectively, with 8 bases between them. This CDR3 contains 12 residues. CDR1 and CDR2 (germline): KGHSH, LQKENI. DNA for the CDR3: TGTGCCAGCTCACCAATCGAGGGAAAACTGTTTTTT. Protein sequence: CASSPIEGKLFF.

The chain joins TRBV11-2 to TRBJ2-2; tentatively, D is TRBD2 (7 bases). This CDR3 has 18 residues. The V end was cut by 5 bases, the J end by 5 bases, with 24 bases between. From germline, CDR1 is SGHAT and CDR2 FQNNGV. CDR3 DNA: TGTGCCAGCAGCCCATACCTTATGCGGGGGCGAATGACCGGGGAGCTGTTTTTT. It encodes CASSPYLMRGRMTGELFF.

V gene TRBV5-5 combines with J gene TRBJ1-2, with TRBD1 matching 9 bases. The junction had 4 bases not matched to a gene; V was cut back by 0 bases and J by 4 bases. In germline, CDR1 is SGHKS, CDR2 YYEKEE (reference sequence). CDR3 size: 15 residues. The CDR3 loop is CASSLEQGAGYGYTF. The CDR3 region has the DNA TGTGCCAGCAGCTTGGAACAGGGGGCAGGCTATGGCTACACCTTC.

The V call is TRBV19, the J call TRBJ1-1; 10 positions match TRBD1. The CDR3 is 15 residues long. Germline CDR1 reads LNHDA; CDR2 reads SQIVND (reference sequence). Trimming at V came to 5 bases and at J to 5 bases, leaving 8 bases not matched to a gene. The CDR3 spells CASSPGTGEGTEAFF. CDR3 DNA: TGTGCCAGTAGTCCCGGGACAGGGGAAGGTACTGAAGCTTTCTTT.

This sequence joins TRBV6-5 and TRBJ2-7; D might be TRBD2 (6 bases). Trimming stripped 4 bases from V and 0 bases from J, with 10 bases between. CDR1 is MNHEY, CDR2 SVGAGI, per germline. The CDR3 runs to 14 residues. CDR3 DNA sequence: TGTGCCAGCAGTTTAGGAGGGAACTCCTACGAGCAGTACTTC. Translating gives CASSLGGNSYEQYF.

This clone was counted once. The gene calls are TRBV30 and TRBJ1-1; TRBD1 might be the D (5 bases). In germline, CDR1 is GTSNPN, CDR2 SVGIG (reference sequence). Trimming took 8 bases from V and 6 from J, leaving 22 bases between them. The CDR3 spans 14 residues. CDR3 protein: CAADGTPRWAEAFF. The CDR3 nucleotides read TGTGCCGCAGACGGGACTCCCCGATGGGCTGAAGCTTTCTTT.

This clone showed up just a few times. The chain carries TRBV2 and TRBJ1-1, with D hard to call. Trimming removed 5 bases from V and 6 bases from J, with 7 bases in between. The CDR3 loop spans 11 amino acids. Germline V gene sequence: CDR1 SNHLY, CDR2 FYNNEI. The CDR3 spells CASSTEPEAFF. CDR3 sequence (DNA): TGTGCCAGCAGTACGGAGCCTGAAGCTTTCTTT.

On this clone: Other DNA sequences in this specimen translate into the identical CDR3. The chain couples TRBV5-1 to TRBJ1-1; D unresolved. Deletions cut 4 bases from V and 1 base from J, with 11 bases between. This CDR3 spans 14 amino acids. CDR1 is SGHRS and CDR2 is YFSETQ in the germline V gene. The CDR3 region has the DNA TGCGCCAGCAGCACTTGGACTGGGAACACTGAAGCTTTCTTT. Translating gives CASSTWTGNTEAFF.

The chain joins TRBV4-3 to TRBJ1-1; maybe TRBD1 (6 bases). Trimming pared 0 bases from V and 4 bases from J, leaving 9 bases between. The length of the CDR3 is 14 residues. Germline V gene lookup returns CDR1 LGHNA and CDR2 YSLEER. CDR3 loop: CASSQDTGITEAFF. CDR3 sequence (DNA): TGCGCCAGCAGCCAAGACACAGGGATCACTGAAGCTTTCTTT.

The rearrangement uses TRBV5-1 and TRBJ1-5; D not certain. Germline V lookup: CDR1 SGHRS, CDR2 YFSETQ. The germline V and J ends were trimmed by 0 bases and 4 bases, with 11 bases remaining between them. This CDR3 is built from 15 residues. This CDR3 is CASSLAAGNNQPQHF. CDR3 nucleotides: TGCGCCAGCAGCTTGGCCGCGGGGAATAATCAGCCCCAGCATTTT.

The rearrangement joins TRBV5-6 to TRBJ2-3; perhaps TRBD2 as D (6 bases). The CDR3 consists of 14 residues. Germline V lookup: CDR1 SGHDT, CDR2 YYEEEE. V lost 4 bases to trimming and J lost 4 bases, with 13 bases between them. The CDR3 nucleotides are TGTGCCAGCAGCCCTGGGACGGGAGCAGATACGCAGTATTTT. Translation: CASSPGTGADTQYF. The full variable domain, its missing parts supplied by reference TRBV5-6 and TRBJ2-3, is DAGVTQSPTHLIKTRGQQVTLRCSPKSGHDTVSWYQQALGQGPQFIFQYYEEEERQRGNFPDRFSGHQFPNYSSELNVNALLLGDSALYLCASSPGTGADTQYFGPGTRLTVL.

The chain combines TRBV6-1 with TRBJ2-1, with 10 nucleotides matching TRBD2. The CDR3 spans 15 residues. V shed 5 bases and J 7 bases; nucleotides not matched to a gene: 8. Germline CDR1 MNHNS, CDR2 SASEGT. The DNA of the CDR3 is TGTGCCAGCAGTCGACTAGCGGGTTCTTGGAATGAGCAGTTCTTC. Translated: CASSRLAGSWNEQFF.

As DNA, the CDR3 is TGTGCCAGCAGTTGCGGCTACGGACAGGGGAACTCCTATAATTCACCCCTCCACTTT. Residues: CASSCGYGQGNSYNSPLHF. The chain joins TRBV28 to TRBJ1-6, with 9 bases that match TRBD1. This CDR3 spans 19 amino acids. Germline CDR1 MDHEN, CDR2 SYDVKM. V shed 4 bases, J shed 0 bases, and the junction held 10 bases outside the gene matches.

The chain has TRBV27 and TRBJ2-5; D may be TRBD2 (5 bases). The ends were cut back, 3 bases at V and 3 bases at J, with 17 bases in the middle. Germline V gene lookup returns CDR1 MNHEY and CDR2 SMNVEV (reference sequence). The CDR3 has 16 residues. The CDR3 protein is CASSFSGFFAKETQYF. The CDR3 coding sequence is TGTGCCAGCAGTTTCTCGGGATTTTTTGCTAAAGAGACCCAGTACTTC.